The clone carrying this T cell receptor (beta chain) was picked up a small number of times. Its antigen is not identified. Unique molecular identifiers were incorporated when the TCRbeta library was constructed. TCRdb independently ran MiXCR on the PCR reads; one entry per CDR3 protein. The sample includes fewer than 350,000 distinct CDR3 sequences, 7.5% to 9% of them seen just once. These data are taken from a study of T-cell reconstitution after alpha-beta-depleted transplantation in children. The germline V gene encodes CDR1 MNHNS and CDR2 SASEGT. The CDR3 is 15 residues long. V shed 6 bases and J 3 bases; nucleotides not matched to a gene: 10. Study-level results: At around two months after transplant, the alpha-beta T cells were reportedly derived from several hundred expanded clones that came from non-depleted graft cells. TCRbeta diversity was high at day 60 in some patients (a result of surviving recipient T cells and thymic progenitors). Newly produced T cells mostly accounted for T-cell counts and diversity one year post-transplant.

The chain joins TRBV6-1 to TRBJ1-2, with TRBD1 matching 7 bases. The TCR comes from a female patient under 10 years old who had a stem cell transplant for Fanconi anemia, so the T cells may come from the graft donor. The specimen was peripheral blood, collected 360 days after TCRalphabeta/CD19-depleted stem cell transplant. The CDR3 sequence: CASRRSTGSYYGYTF. In nucleotides, the CDR3 is TGTGCCAGCAGACGTTCGACAGGGTCTTACTATGGCTACACCTTC.